The entry below gives a single T cell receptor beta chain sequence along with its context. The data originate from a study of blood T cell repertoires in COVID-19. Sequencing used immunoSEQ multiplex PCR; TCRdb keeps in-frame clones, though not all of them. The table lists a few hundred thousand clones, about 87% of them singletons, with approximately 7% in the top ten. CDR3 length: 12 residues. Trimming pared 1 base from V and 9 bases from J, leaving 4 bases between. The germline CDR1 and CDR2 sequences are MNHNS and SASEGT. The clonotype was recovered from a woman younger than 45 who had recovered from COVID-19. The sequenced sample consisted of peripheral blood. The rearrangement links TRBV6-1 to TRBJ1-6, with D uncertain. In nucleotides, the CDR3 is TGTGCCAGCAGTGAAGGTCGTTCACCCCTCCACTTT. Its translation: CASSEGRSPLHF.